The 20 T cell receptor beta chains reported below all come from one sample, sequenced in a study of T cells in localized non-small cell lung cancer (dated by TCRdb to 2020 to 2021). Library generation was performed with the immunoSEQ multiplex PCR assay. TCRdb took over this immuneACCESS table, retaining in-frame rearrangements with V and J assigned. Such tables are incomplete; in checked studies, under half of the missing clones stem from an unresolved V gene, and the remainder is unexplained. Here the sample has around 15,000 clones; 89% occur a single time. About 30% of the sample comes from the top ten. The sequencing used peripheral blood, collected before any cancer treatment. The origin of the receptors is a female donor at least 60 years old with stage III squamous cell lung carcinoma.

V is TRBV5-6 and J is TRBJ1-1, with D possibly being TRBD1 (5 bases). The CDR3 contains 15 residues. Germline V gene sequence: CDR1 SGHDT, CDR2 YYEEEE. With 0 bases removed from V and 5 bases from J, the gap between germline ends came to 14 bases. The CDR3 region is CASSLGQFRRTEAFF. CDR3 nucleotide sequence: TGTGCCAGCAGCTTGGGACAGTTTCGGAGGACTGAAGCTTTCTTT. The full variable domain, completed using reference TRBV5-6 and TRBJ1-1, is DAGVTQSPTHLIKTRGQQVTLRCSPKSGHDTVSWYQQALGQGPQFIFQYYEEEERQRGNFPDRFSGHQFPNYSSELNVNALLLGDSALYLCASSLGQFRRTEAFFGQGTRLTVV.

The chain links TRBV6-5 to TRBJ2-3; TRBD2 agrees at 13 bases. Germline V gene lookup returns CDR1 MNHEY and CDR2 SVGAGI. J was trimmed by 3 bases and V by 6 bases; bases with no gene match: 3. This CDR3 is built from 15 residues. The CDR3 is CASRGGLAGTDTQYF. DNA for the CDR3: TGTGCCAGCAGGGGGGGACTAGCGGGGACAGATACGCAGTATTTT.

This chain joins TRBV7-6 and TRBJ1-2, with a tentative D call TRBD1 (6 bases). Trimming took 4 bases from V and 3 from J, leaving 12 bases between them. This CDR3 is built from 14 residues. Germline V lookup: CDR1 SGHVS, CDR2 FNYEAQ. CDR3 sequence reads: CASSSTPGDYGYTF. The CDR3 DNA is TGTGCCAGCAGCTCGACTCCAGGGGACTATGGCTACACCTTC.

The V gene is TRBV6-1, the J gene TRBJ2-7; possibly TRBD2 for D (5 bases). The germline V and J ends were trimmed by 0 bases and 3 bases, with 12 bases remaining between them. Per the germline V gene, CDR1 is MNHNS and CDR2 is SASEGT. The CDR3 runs 15 residues. The CDR3 DNA reads TGTGCCAGCAGTGAAGCCCGGGATACCTACTACGAGCAGTACTTC. This sequence encodes CASSEARDTYYEQYF.

Here the CDR3 DNA reads TGTGCCAGCAGCTTGGAAGTGTCGATAGGCAATGAGCAGTTCTTC. This translates into CASSLEVSIGNEQFF. The chain recombines TRBV5-4 with TRBJ2-1; D not resolved. The CDR3 totals 15 residues. Germline lookup yields CDR1 SGHNT and CDR2 YYREEE (reference sequence). The V gene lost 0 bases and the J gene lost 6 bases, with 13 bases spanning the gap. The full variable domain, its missing parts supplied by reference TRBV5-4 and TRBJ2-1, is ETGVTQSPTHLIKTRGQQVTLRCSSQSGHNTVSWYQQALGQGPQFIFQYYREEENGRGNFPPRFSGLQFPNYSSELNVNALELDDSALYLCASSLEVSIGNEQFFGPGTRLTVL.

The chain uses TRBV5-1 and TRBJ2-7; a possible D gene is TRBD1 (5 bases). This CDR3 comprises 15 residues. Trimming took 0 bases from V and 3 from J, leaving 13 bases between them. Per germline, CDR1 SGHRS and CDR2 YFSETQ. The CDR3 nucleotides are TGCGCCAGCAGCTTGGAAGGCAGGGCTAGCTACGAGCAGTACTTC. Amino acids: CASSLEGRASYEQYF.

The CDR3 DNA reads as TGTGCCAGCAGCCCCCTCGGGACTAGCGGGAGGGATGAGCAGTTCTTC. Protein: CASSPLGTSGRDEQFF. This chain connects TRBV11-2 to TRBJ2-1; 16 bases map to TRBD2. The CDR3 sequence is 16 residues long. The germline V gene has CDR1 SGHAT and CDR2 FQNNGV. With 5 bases clipped from V and 8 bases from J, the junction kept 6 bases outside the gene matches.

The chain carries TRBV5-5 and TRBJ1-5, with D hard to call. V was trimmed by 0 bases and J by 3 bases, leaving 7 bases between them. Germline V gene data show CDR1 as SGHKS and CDR2 as YYEKEE (reference sequence). The CDR3 runs to 14 residues. The CDR3 reads CASSLDPFNQPQHF. For the CDR3, the DNA is TGTGCCAGCAGCTTGGACCCTTTCAATCAGCCCCAGCATTTT.

This clone was recorded only once. The gene calls are TRBV27 and TRBJ2-1, with 8 bases aligning to TRBD2. Germline lookup yields CDR1 MNHEY and CDR2 SMNVEV (reference sequence). This CDR3 is built from 15 residues. Trimming removed 2 bases from V and 2 bases from J; junction bases left unmatched: 2. As DNA, the CDR3 is TGTGCCAGCAGTTTAGCGGGAGGCCCCTACAATGAGCAGTTCTTC. It specifies CASSLAGGPYNEQFF.

This clone was recorded only once. The chain recombines TRBV2 with TRBJ1-2; a weak D match, TRBD1 (5 bases). V lost 6 bases to trimming and J lost 1 base, with 9 bases between them. There are 13 residues in the CDR3. CDR1 is SNHLY and CDR2 is FYNNEI in the germline V gene. CDR3 sequence reads: CASSGGFNYGYTF. The CDR3 DNA reads as TGTGCCAGCAGCGGGGGGTTTAACTATGGCTACACCTTC.

The chain is built from TRBV28 and TRBJ2-1, with 15 bases that match TRBD2. V lost 7 bases and J lost 6; bases outside the gene matches: 4. Per the germline V gene, CDR1 is MDHEN and CDR2 is SYDVKM. This CDR3 is built from 15 residues. CDR3 DNA: TGTGCCAGCATCAGGACTAGCGGGAGGGTCAATGAGCAGTTCTTC. The encoded protein is CASIRTSGRVNEQFF.

The chain couples TRBV9 to TRBJ2-1; D tentatively reads TRBD1 or TRBD2 (6 bases each). V was pared by 4 bases and J by 1 base, with 12 bases between. The CDR3 has 15 residues. Looked up from germline, CDR1 is SGDLS and CDR2 is YYNGEE. The CDR3 DNA reads TGTGCCAGCAGCCCTCAGGGGAGGTCCTACAATGAGCAGTTCTTC. Amino acid sequence: CASSPQGRSYNEQFF.

The chain recombines TRBV30 with TRBJ2-7; D unresolved. Germline CDR1 GTSNPN, CDR2 SVGIG (reference sequence). CDR3 length: 11 residues. The V and J ends lost 0 bases and 7 bases respectively, with 7 bases between them. The CDR3 region is CAWSVKWEQYF. The CDR3 DNA reads as TGTGCCTGGAGTGTCAAATGGGAGCAGTACTTC.

The J gene is TRBJ1-4, the V gene TRBV4-1; no reliable D call. The CDR3 covers 17 residues. CDR1 and CDR2 from the germline V gene are MGHRA and YSYEKL. Trimming took off 2 bases at V and 7 bases at J, with 20 bases between the two ends. The CDR3 DNA sequence: TGCGCCAGCAGCCAACCCTCGCTCCCGGGCCAGGCTGAAAAACTGTTTTTT. It translates to CASSQPSLPGQAEKLFF.

The chain uses TRBV5-6 and TRBJ1-2; D ambiguous. The CDR3 loop spans 12 amino acids. Trimming removed 0 bases from V and 8 bases from J, with 8 bases in between. Per germline, CDR1 SGHDT and CDR2 YYEEEE. The CDR3 nucleotides are TGTGCCAGCAGCTTGGGAGTGGTCGGCTACACCTTC. Its protein product is CASSLGVVGYTF.

V and J are TRBV11-3 and TRBJ1-1; no clear D gene. The CDR3 totals 13 residues. V was clipped by 3 bases and J by 1 base, with 6 bases between them. Germline CDR1 and CDR2: SGHNT and YENEEA. The CDR3 region has the DNA TGTGCCAGCAGCTTCCTGACGAACACTGAAGCTTTCTTT. This gives the protein CASSFLTNTEAFF.

The rearrangement joins TRBV9 to TRBJ2-3; a possible D gene is TRBD2 (7 bases). This CDR3 is 15 amino acids long. Germline CDR1 is SGDLS and CDR2 is YYNGEE. V was clipped by 4 bases and J by 1 base, with 13 bases between them. The CDR3 region is CASSWGGLGTDTQYF. The CDR3 nucleotides are TGTGCCAGCAGCTGGGGGGGCCTCGGCACAGATACGCAGTATTTT.

The V gene is TRBV7-2, the J gene TRBJ1-5, with 7 bases identical to TRBD1. The V segment lost 7 bases and the J segment 5 bases; nucleotides outside the gene matches: 5. The length of the CDR3 is 13 residues. The germline V gene has CDR1 SGHTA and CDR2 FQGNSA. The CDR3 sequence is CASTGQGDQPQHF. The CDR3 DNA reads as TGTGCCAGCACCGGCCAGGGGGATCAGCCCCAGCATTTT.

The rearrangement uses TRBV5-1 and TRBJ1-2; D not certain. In germline, CDR1 is SGHRS, CDR2 YFSETQ. Trimming took 0 bases from V and 4 from J, leaving 7 bases between them. This CDR3 has 13 residues. Here the CDR3 reads CASSLDSSYGYTF. CDR3 coding DNA: TGCGCCAGCAGCTTGGATTCGAGCTATGGCTACACCTTC.

In this sample, this clone turned up once. The chain couples TRBV13 to TRBJ2-5, with D perhaps TRBD1 or TRBD2 (5 bases each). Trimming left V 4 bases short and J 9 bases short, with 15 bases between. The germline gives CDR1 PRHDT, CDR2 FYEKMQ (reference sequence). This CDR3 contains 13 residues. The CDR3 DNA reads as TGTGCCAGCAGCTCTTGGGACGTCCGGGCCCAGTACTTC. Translating it yields CASSSWDVRAQYF. The variable domain in full, with the rest retrieved from reference TRBV13 and TRBJ2-5, is AAGVIQSPRHLIKEKRETATLKCYPIPRHDTVYWYQQGPGQDPQFLISFYEKMQSDKGSIPDRFSAQQFSDYHSELNMSSLELGDSALYFCASSSWDVRAQYFGPGTRLLVL.